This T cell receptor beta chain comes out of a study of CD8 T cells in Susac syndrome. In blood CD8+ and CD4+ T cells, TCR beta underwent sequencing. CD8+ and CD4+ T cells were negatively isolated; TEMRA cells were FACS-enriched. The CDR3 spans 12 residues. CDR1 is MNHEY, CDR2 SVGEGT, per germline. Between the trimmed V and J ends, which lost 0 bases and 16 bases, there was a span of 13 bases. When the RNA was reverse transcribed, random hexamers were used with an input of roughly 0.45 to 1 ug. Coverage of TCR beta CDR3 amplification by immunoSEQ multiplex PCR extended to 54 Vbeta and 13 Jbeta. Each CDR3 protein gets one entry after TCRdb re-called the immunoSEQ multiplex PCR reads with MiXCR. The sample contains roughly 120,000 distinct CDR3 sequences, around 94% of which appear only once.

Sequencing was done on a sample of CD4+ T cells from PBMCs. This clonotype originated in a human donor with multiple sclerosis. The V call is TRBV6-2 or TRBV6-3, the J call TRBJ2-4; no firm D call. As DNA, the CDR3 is TGTGCCAGCAGTTACTCATCACAAGGCTATTACTTC. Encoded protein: CASSYSSQGYYF.